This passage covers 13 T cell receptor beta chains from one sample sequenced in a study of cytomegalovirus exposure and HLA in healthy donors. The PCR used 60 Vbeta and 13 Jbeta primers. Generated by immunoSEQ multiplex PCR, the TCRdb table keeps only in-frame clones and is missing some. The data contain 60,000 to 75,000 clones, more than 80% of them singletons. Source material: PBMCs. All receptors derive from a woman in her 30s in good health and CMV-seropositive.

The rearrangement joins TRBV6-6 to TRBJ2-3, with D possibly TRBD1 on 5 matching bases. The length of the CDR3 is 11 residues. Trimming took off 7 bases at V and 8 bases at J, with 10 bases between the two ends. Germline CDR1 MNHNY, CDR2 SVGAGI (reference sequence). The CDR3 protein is CASKSQGTQYF. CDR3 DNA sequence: TGTGCCAGCAAGAGCCAGGGTACGCAGTATTTT.

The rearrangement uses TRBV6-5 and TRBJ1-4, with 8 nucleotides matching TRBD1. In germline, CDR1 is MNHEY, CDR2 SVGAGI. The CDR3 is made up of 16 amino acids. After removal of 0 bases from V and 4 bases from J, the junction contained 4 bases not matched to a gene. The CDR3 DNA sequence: TGTGCCAGCAGTTACTCGCAGGGGGCGGTTAATGAAAAACTGTTTTTT. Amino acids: CASSYSQGAVNEKLFF.

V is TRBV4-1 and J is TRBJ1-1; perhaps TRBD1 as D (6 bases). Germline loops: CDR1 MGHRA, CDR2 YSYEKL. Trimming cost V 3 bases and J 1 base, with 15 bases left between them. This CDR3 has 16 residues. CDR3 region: CASSQDPMTGNTEAFF. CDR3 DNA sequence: TGCGCCAGCAGCCAGGACCCCATGACAGGGAACACTGAAGCTTTCTTT.

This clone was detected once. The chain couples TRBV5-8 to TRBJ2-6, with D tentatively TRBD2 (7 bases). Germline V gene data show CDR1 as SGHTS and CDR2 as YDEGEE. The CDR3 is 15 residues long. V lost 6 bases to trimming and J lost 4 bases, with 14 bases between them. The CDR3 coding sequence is TGTGCCAGCAACCCTGGGGGGGCCGGGGCCAACGTCCTGACTTTC. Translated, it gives CASNPGGAGANVLTF.

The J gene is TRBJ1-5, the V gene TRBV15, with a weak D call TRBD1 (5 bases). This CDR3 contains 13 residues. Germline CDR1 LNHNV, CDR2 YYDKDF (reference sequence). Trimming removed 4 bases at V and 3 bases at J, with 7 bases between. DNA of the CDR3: TGTGCCACCAGCAACAGGCCCAATCAGCCCCAGCATTTT. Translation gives CATSNRPNQPQHF.

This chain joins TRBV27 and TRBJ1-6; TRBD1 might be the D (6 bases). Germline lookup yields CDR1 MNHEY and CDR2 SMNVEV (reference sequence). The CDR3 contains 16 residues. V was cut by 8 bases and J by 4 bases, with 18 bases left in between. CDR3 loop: CASLDRNLPYNSPLHF. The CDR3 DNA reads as TGTGCCAGCCTAGACAGGAACCTACCGTATAATTCACCCCTCCACTTT.

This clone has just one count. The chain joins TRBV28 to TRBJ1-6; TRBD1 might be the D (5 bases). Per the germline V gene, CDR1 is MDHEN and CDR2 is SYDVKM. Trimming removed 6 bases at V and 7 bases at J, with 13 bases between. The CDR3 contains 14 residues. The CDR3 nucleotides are TGTGCCAGCAGCCAGACAGACGGGAATTCACCCCTCCACTTT. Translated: CASSQTDGNSPLHF.

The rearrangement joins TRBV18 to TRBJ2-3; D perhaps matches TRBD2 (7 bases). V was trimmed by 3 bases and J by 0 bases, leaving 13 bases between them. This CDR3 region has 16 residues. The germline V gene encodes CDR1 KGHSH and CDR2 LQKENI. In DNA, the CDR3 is TGTGCCAGCTCACCTCTAGGGGGGGTCAGCACAGATACGCAGTATTTT. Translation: CASSPLGGVSTDTQYF.

This CDR3 is CASSLGTEAGDEQFF. The CDR3 DNA reads as TGTGCCAGCAGCTTAGGGACGGAGGCCGGGGATGAGCAGTTCTTC. The chain carries TRBV11-3 and TRBJ2-1, with TRBD2 as a possible D gene (5 bases). Germline lookup yields CDR1 SGHNT and CDR2 YENEEA. The ends were cut back, 1 base at V and 8 bases at J, with 15 bases in the middle. CDR3 length: 15 amino acids.

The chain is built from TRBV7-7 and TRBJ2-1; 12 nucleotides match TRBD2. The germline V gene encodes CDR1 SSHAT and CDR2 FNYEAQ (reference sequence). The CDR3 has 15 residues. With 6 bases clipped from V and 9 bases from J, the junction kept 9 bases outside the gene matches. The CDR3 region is CASSETSGSGGEQFF. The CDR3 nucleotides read TGTGCCAGCAGTGAGACTAGCGGGAGTGGGGGTGAGCAGTTCTTC.

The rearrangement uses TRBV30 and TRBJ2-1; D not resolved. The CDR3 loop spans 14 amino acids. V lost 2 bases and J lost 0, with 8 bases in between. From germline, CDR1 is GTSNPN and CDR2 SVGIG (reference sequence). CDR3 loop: CAWSSGSSYNEQFF. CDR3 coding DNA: TGTGCCTGGAGTAGTGGTAGCTCCTACAATGAGCAGTTCTTC.

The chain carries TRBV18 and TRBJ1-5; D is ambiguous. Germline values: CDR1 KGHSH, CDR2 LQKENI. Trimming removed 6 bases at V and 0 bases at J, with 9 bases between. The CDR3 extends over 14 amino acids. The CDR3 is CASSLVVSNQPQHF. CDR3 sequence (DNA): TGTGCCAGCTCCCTCGTAGTTAGCAATCAGCCCCAGCATTTT.

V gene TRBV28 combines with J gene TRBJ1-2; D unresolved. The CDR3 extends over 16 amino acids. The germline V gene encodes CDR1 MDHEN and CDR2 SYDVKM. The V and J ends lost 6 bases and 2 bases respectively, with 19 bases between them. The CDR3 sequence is CASSLARSYLNYGYTF. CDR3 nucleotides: TGTGCCAGCAGCCTCGCCCGAAGTTATCTAAACTATGGCTACACCTTC.